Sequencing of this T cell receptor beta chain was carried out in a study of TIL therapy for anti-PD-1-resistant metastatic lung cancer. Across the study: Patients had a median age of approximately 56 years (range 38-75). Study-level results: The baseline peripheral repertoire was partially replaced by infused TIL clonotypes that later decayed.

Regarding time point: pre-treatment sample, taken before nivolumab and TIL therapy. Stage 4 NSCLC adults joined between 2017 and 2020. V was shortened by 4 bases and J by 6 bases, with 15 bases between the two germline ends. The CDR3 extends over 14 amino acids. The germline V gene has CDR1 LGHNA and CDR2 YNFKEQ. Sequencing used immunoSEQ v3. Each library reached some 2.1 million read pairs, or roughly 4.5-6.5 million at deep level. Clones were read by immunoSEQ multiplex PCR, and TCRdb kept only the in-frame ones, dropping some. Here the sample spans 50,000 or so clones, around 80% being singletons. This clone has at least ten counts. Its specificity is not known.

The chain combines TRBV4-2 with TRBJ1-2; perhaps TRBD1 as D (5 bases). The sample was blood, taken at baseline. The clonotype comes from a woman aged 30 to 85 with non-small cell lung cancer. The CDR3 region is CASSPTGGRDGYTF. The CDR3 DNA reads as TGTGCCAGCAGCCCGACCGGGGGTCGTGATGGCTACACCTTC.